These 27 T cell receptor beta chains share one sample of origin, sequenced in a study of T-cell reconstitution after alpha-beta-depleted transplantation in children. A library of TCRbeta sequences, prepared with unique molecular identifiers, was generated. In TCRdb, the PCR reads were re-called with MiXCR into one record per CDR3 protein. The sample comprises around 72,000 distinct CDR3 sequences, roughly 4.4% of which are singletons, and over 15% rests with the top ten. The sequenced sample was PBMCs, mostly from graft donor cells, obtained 180 days after TCRalphabeta/CD19-depleted stem cell transplant. The receptors derive from a boy under two years old who had a stem cell transplant for acute myeloid leukemia, so the T cells may come from the graft donor.

The J gene is TRBJ1-1, the V gene TRBV30, with TRBD1 as a possible D gene (6 bases). Trimming pared 7 bases from V and 8 bases from J, leaving 17 bases between. Germline CDR1 is GTSNPN and CDR2 is SVGIG (reference sequence). The CDR3 has 12 amino acids. CDR3 DNA sequence: TGTGCCTCAGGGGCCAACGACCCAGAAGCTTTCTTT. It encodes CASGANDPEAFF.

The sample holds many counts of this clonotype. V usage is TRBV20-1 and J usage is TRBJ2-7; 7 bases are shared with TRBD2. Germline CDR1 reads DFQATT; CDR2 reads SNEGSKA (reference sequence). With 6 bases clipped from V and 3 bases from J, the junction kept 8 bases outside the gene matches. The CDR3 loop spans 13 amino acids. Here the CDR3 DNA reads TGCAGTGCGACCGGGGGGAGCTTCTACGAGCAGTACTTC. This codes for CSATGGSFYEQYF.

This clonotype was recorded at least ten times. The genes are TRBV29-1 and TRBJ2-1; D not resolved. The germline V and J ends were trimmed by 4 bases and 1 base, with 17 bases remaining between them. The CDR3 covers 16 residues. Germline V gene sequence: CDR1 SQVTM, CDR2 ANQGSEA. The DNA for the CDR3 is TGCAGCGTTGGATCTGGCGGCAGACCTTCCTACAATGAGCAGTTCTTC. Translation gives CSVGSGGRPSYNEQFF.

In its sample, this clonotype was seen many times. The chain links TRBV7-2 to TRBJ2-1; TRBD2 agrees at 10 bases. Germline lookup yields CDR1 SGHTA and CDR2 FQGNSA. After removal of 5 bases from V and 10 bases from J, the junction contained 11 bases not matched to a gene. CDR3 size: 15 residues. CDR3 residues: CASSSGGVAGGEQFF. Written as DNA, the CDR3 is TGTGCCAGCAGCAGCGGGGGGGTAGCGGGGGGAGAGCAGTTCTTC.

This clonotype was seen at least ten times. This chain joins TRBV3-1 and TRBJ2-1; TRBD2 aligns across 7 bases. Looked up from germline, CDR1 is LGHDT and CDR2 is YNNKEL (reference sequence). The CDR3 extends over 15 amino acids. With V trimmed by 5 bases and J by 8 bases, 12 bases remained unmatched. The CDR3: CASSSRRAGRDEQFF. The DNA for the CDR3 is TGTGCCAGCAGCTCCCGGAGGGCAGGGAGGGATGAGCAGTTCTTC.

In its sample, this clonotype was seen many times. The chain employs TRBV3-1 and TRBJ2-1, with 10 bases that match TRBD2. The CDR3 is made up of 15 amino acids. The J segment lost 2 bases and the V segment lost 6 bases, leaving 4 bases of the junction unmatched. Per germline, CDR1 LGHDT and CDR2 YNNKEL (reference sequence). CDR3 amino acids: CASSPLAGTYNEQFF. The DNA of the CDR3 is TGTGCCAGCAGTCCACTAGCGGGGACCTACAATGAGCAGTTCTTC.

This clonotype was detected ten times or more. The CDR3 DNA reads TGTGCCAGCAGCTTAATAACCTCGAGCTCCTACAATGAGCAGTTCTTC. Translating it yields CASSLITSSSYNEQFF. This chain connects TRBV7-3 to TRBJ2-1; no clear D. The CDR3 has 16 residues. V shed 1 base and J shed 0 bases, with 10 bases lying between them. Germline CDR1 SGHTA, CDR2 FQGTGA.

Ten or more counts support this clonotype. The chain combines TRBV5-1 with TRBJ1-2; 7 bases are shared with TRBD1. V shed 0 bases and J 7 bases; nucleotides not matched to a gene: 3. Germline V gene sequence: CDR1 SGHRS, CDR2 YFSETQ. The CDR3 sequence is 13 residues long. The CDR3 region is CASSLGGTAGYTF. The CDR3 region has the DNA TGCGCCAGCAGCTTGGGCGGGACAGCTGGCTACACCTTC.

This clonotype was recorded at least ten times. The chain links TRBV7-8 to TRBJ2-1, with D perhaps TRBD1 (5 bases). The V end was cut by 5 bases, the J end by 6 bases, with 17 bases between. The germline V gene encodes CDR1 SGHVS and CDR2 FQNEAQ. This CDR3 comprises 15 residues. As DNA, the CDR3 is TGTGCCAGCAGCCTTTCCCAGGGAACGGGCAATGAGCAGTTCTTC. Translation: CASSLSQGTGNEQFF.

This clonotype was seen at least ten times. CDR3 bases: TGTGCCAGCAGATCGCGGACAGGGTACACTGAAGCTTTCTTT. As protein: CASRSRTGYTEAFF. The gene calls are TRBV12-3 or TRBV12-4 and TRBJ1-1; 8 nucleotides line up with TRBD1. V lost 6 bases to trimming and J lost 3 bases; unmatched junction nucleotides: 6. The CDR3 runs to 14 residues.

CDR3 sequence (DNA): TGCTGCGCTAGAAGCCCTAGCGGGGACGTCTCCTACAATGAGCAGTTCTTC. Translating it yields CCARSPSGDVSYNEQFF. The chain combines TRBV20-1 with TRBJ2-1, with 9 positions matching TRBD2. The CDR3 spans 17 residues. CDR1 is DFQATT and CDR2 is SNEGSKA in the germline V gene (reference sequence).

This clonotype was seen at least ten times. V gene TRBV7-2 combines with J gene TRBJ2-1; D tentatively reads TRBD1 or TRBD2 (5 bases each). The CDR3 runs to 14 residues. V gave up 3 bases and J gave up 6 bases, with 12 bases separating them. Germline V lookup: CDR1 SGHTA, CDR2 FQGNSA. The chain's CDR3 is CASSLPGTGNEQFF. CDR3 bases: TGTGCCAGCAGCTTGCCTGGGACGGGCAATGAGCAGTTCTTC.

This clonotype was detected many times. The chain links TRBV5-1 to TRBJ1-6; D remains ambiguous. V was trimmed by 4 bases and J by 8 bases, leaving 10 bases between them. This CDR3 is built from 13 residues. CDR1 and CDR2 (germline): SGHRS, YFSETQ. CDR3 region: CASSLGPHSPLHF. The CDR3 DNA sequence: TGCGCCAGCAGCCTAGGGCCCCATTCACCCCTCCACTTT. Together with reference TRBV5-1 and TRBJ1-6, the CDR3 gives the full variable domain: KAGVTQTPRYLIKTRGQQVTLSCSPISGHRSVSWYQQTPGQGLQFLFEYFSETQRNKGNFPGRFSGRQFSNSRSEMNVSTLELGDSALYLCASSLGPHSPLHFGNGTRLTVT.

This clonotype was counted many times. This chain joins TRBV10-3 and TRBJ1-2; no firm D call. The V end lost 6 bases, the J end lost 8 bases, and 16 bases lay between the germline ends. The V gene's germline CDR1 is ENHRY and CDR2 SYGVKD. CDR3 length: 13 amino acids. The CDR3 region has the DNA TGTGCCATCAGCCCCAGTGCGGCAGAGGGCTACACCTTC. It encodes CAISPSAAEGYTF.

In its sample, this clonotype was seen many times. This sequence joins TRBV5-6 and TRBJ1-2, with a possible D match to TRBD1 (6 bases). The ends were cut back, 0 bases at V and 6 bases at J, with 15 bases in the middle. From germline, CDR1 is SGHDT and CDR2 YYEEEE. CDR3 length equals 15 residues. The CDR3 coding sequence is TGTGCCAGCAGCTTGGGGCCGGGGGGCGCAAATGGCTACACCTTC. Its translation is CASSLGPGGANGYTF.

This clonotype was counted many times. Written as DNA, the CDR3 is TGCGCCAGCAGCCAAGATCCGGGACTAGCGCGGGAGCTGTTTTTT. The encoded protein is CASSQDPGLARELFF. The chain recombines TRBV4-1 with TRBJ2-2; 10 nucleotides line up with TRBD2. Germline V gene data show CDR1 as MGHRA and CDR2 as YSYEKL. V shed 0 bases, J shed 9 bases, and the junction held 4 bases outside the gene matches. This CDR3 contains 15 residues.

This clonotype was found many times. The CDR3 loop reads CATSSGHAGCCVYNEQFF. In nucleotides, the CDR3 is TGTGCCACCAGTTCCGGACATGCGGGGTGTTGCGTCTACAATGAGCAGTTCTTC. The chain has TRBV24-1 and TRBJ2-1; tentatively, D is TRBD2 (6 bases). Trimming cost V 6 bases and J 3 bases, with 23 bases left between them. Per the germline V gene, CDR1 is KGHDR and CDR2 is SFDVKD. The CDR3 consists of 18 residues.

This clonotype was seen only a few times. The rearrangement uses TRBV2 and TRBJ1-2; 9 bases line up with TRBD1. Unmatched junction bases numbered 12, after V lost 5 bases and J lost 5 bases. CDR3 length: 16 amino acids. Germline loops: CDR1 SNHLY, CDR2 FYNNEI. The CDR3 DNA sequence: TGTGCCAGCAGTTCACAGGGGATGACAGGGGGGTATGGCTACACCTTC. The encoded protein is CASSSQGMTGGYGYTF. Full variable domain (rest looked up from reference TRBV2 and TRBJ1-2): EPEVTQTPSHQVTQMGQEVILRCVPISNHLYFYWYRQILGQKVEFLVSFYNNEISEKSEIFDDQFSVERPDGSNFTLKIRSTKLEDSAMYFCASSSQGMTGGYGYTFGSGTRLTVV.

There are many counts of this clonotype. This rearrangement joins TRBV20-1 to TRBJ2-2; a weak D match, TRBD1 (6 bases). Germline V gene lookup returns CDR1 DFQATT and CDR2 SNEGSKA (reference sequence). The CDR3 loop spans 14 amino acids. Trimming cost V 2 bases and J 1 base, with 8 bases left between them. CDR3: CSARRGQNTGELFF. DNA for the CDR3: TGCAGTGCTAGACGGGGACAGAACACCGGGGAGCTGTTTTTT.

This clonotype was counted ten times or more. The chain is built from TRBV20-1 and TRBJ1-5; perhaps TRBD1 as D (5 bases). Trimming shortened V by 0 bases and J by 0 bases, and 15 bases separated the two germline ends. This CDR3 has 17 amino acids. The germline CDR1 and CDR2 sequences are DFQATT and SNEGSKA (reference sequence). CDR3 in DNA: TGCAGTGCTAGAGATTCGGGGACGGCATATAGCAATCAGCCCCAGCATTTT. It translates to CSARDSGTAYSNQPQHF.

The table lists this clonotype with many counts. The gene calls are TRBV18 and TRBJ2-1; a possible D gene is TRBD1 (5 bases). Germline loops: CDR1 KGHSH, CDR2 LQKENI. The CDR3 is 13 amino acids. V dropped 4 bases and J dropped 8 bases, with 12 bases sitting between them. This chain's CDR3 is CASSRVGPDEQFF. The CDR3 nucleotides are TGTGCCAGCTCACGGGTGGGGCCCGATGAGCAGTTCTTC.

This clonotype was observed many times. J is TRBJ1-1 and V is TRBV27, with D possibly being TRBD1 (6 bases). The ends were cut back, 4 bases at V and 0 bases at J, with 18 bases in the middle. The CDR3 consists of 17 residues. The germline V gene has CDR1 MNHEY and CDR2 SMNVEV (reference sequence). CDR3 in DNA: TGTGCCAGCAGTTCGAGGCTGACAGGAGTTATGAACACTGAAGCTTTCTTT. This codes for CASSSRLTGVMNTEAFF.

This clonotype was seen many times. CDR3 DNA: TGTGCCAGCAGTCCTAGCGGGGGGCTCACAGATACGCAGTATTTT. It translates to CASSPSGGLTDTQYF. The chain uses TRBV28 and TRBJ2-3; TRBD2 aligns across 11 bases. V was clipped by 5 bases and J by 2 bases; unmatched bases: 3. CDR1 MDHEN and CDR2 SYDVKM come from the germline V gene. The CDR3 totals 15 residues.

Many counts were recorded for this clonotype. V is TRBV28 and J is TRBJ1-5; no clear D gene. The CDR3 extends over 14 amino acids. Germline CDR1 and CDR2: MDHEN and SYDVKM. V gave up 3 bases and J gave up 4 bases, with 10 bases separating them. The CDR3 DNA reads TGTGCCAGCAGTTTTCTACAGAGAAATCAGCCCCAGCATTTT. It specifies CASSFLQRNQPQHF.

In this sample, this clonotype turned up many times. This chain links TRBV5-1 with TRBJ2-1; D may be TRBD2 (6 bases). The V and J ends lost 1 base and 1 base respectively, with 12 bases between them. Germline V CDR1 and CDR2: SGHRS, YFSETQ. The CDR3 is 16 amino acids. This CDR3 is CASSLKGGASYNEQFF. The CDR3 DNA sequence: TGCGCCAGCAGCTTGAAAGGAGGGGCTTCCTACAATGAGCAGTTCTTC.

This clonotype has at least ten counts. The genes are TRBV29-1 and TRBJ1-5; D gene unclear. Germline V lookup: CDR1 SQVTM, CDR2 ANQGSEA. The CDR3 runs to 14 residues. V was shortened by 6 bases and J by 2 bases, with 14 bases between the two germline ends. CDR3 nucleotides: TGCAGCGTGAAGGAGGATTTGGGCAATCAGCCCCAGCATTTT. It specifies CSVKEDLGNQPQHF.

This clonotype was seen repeatedly, ten times or more. The V gene is TRBV28, the J gene TRBJ2-7, with D hard to call. Germline lookup yields CDR1 MDHEN and CDR2 SYDVKM. V was clipped by 2 bases and J by 2 bases, with 10 bases between them. This CDR3 is 14 amino acids long. CDR3 nucleotide sequence: TGTGCCAGCAGTTTAATTGGGCACACCTACGAGCAGTACGTC. This codes for CASSLIGHTYEQYV.